A single sample gave rise to the 23 T cell receptor beta chains below, sequenced in a study of shared clonotypes between healthy human individuals. Measured with immunoSEQ multiplex PCR; TCRdb has only the in-frame clones, and not every one. In the table there are 2 million to 2.5 million clones, roughly 93% of which are singletons. The sequenced sample consisted of naive CD4+ T cells from PBMCs. The subset here: CD45RA+ positively selected. These receptors all stem from a man aged 18 to 30 in good health. Some clones in this sample may be carry-over from other donors' samples.

The gene calls are TRBV9 and TRBJ2-6; D is possibly TRBD1 (7 bases). The germline CDR1 and CDR2 sequences are SGDLS and YYNGEE. This CDR3 comprises 21 residues. V lost 1 base and J lost 3, with 26 bases in between. The CDR3 DNA reads TGTGCCAGCAGCGTAAAGAACAGGGGACCTACCCCCGGGGGTGGGGCCAACGTCCTGACTTTC. This translates into CASSVKNRGPTPGGGANVLTF.

This chain uses TRBV19 with TRBJ2-7; unclear D gene. Germline V lookup: CDR1 LNHDA, CDR2 SQIVND (reference sequence). V was shortened by 3 bases and J by 0 bases, with 6 bases between the two germline ends. The CDR3 is 13 amino acids. The CDR3 sequence is CASSMESSYEQYF. CDR3 in DNA: TGTGCCAGTAGTATGGAGAGCTCCTACGAGCAGTACTTC.

The V and J genes are TRBV15 and TRBJ2-7, with 9 positions matching TRBD2. The CDR3 sequence is 16 residues long. Germline trimming cut 4 bases from V and 0 bases from J; bases unmatched to any gene: 7. Per the germline V gene, CDR1 is LNHNV and CDR2 is YYDKDF (reference sequence). CDR3 coding DNA: TGTGCCACCAGCATGGGGCATAGCGGGAGCTCCTACGAGCAGTACTTC. Translated: CATSMGHSGSSYEQYF.

Note on this clone: The junction and the germline gene differ at one end; a read error may be behind it. The rearrangement joins TRBV7-8 to TRBJ2-2; 9 nucleotides match TRBD2. The CDR3 runs to 16 residues. Germline-derived CDR1 and CDR2 are SGHVS and FQNEAQ. CDR3 residues: CASSPLGGRATRELFF. CDR3 sequence (DNA): TGTGCCAGCAGCCCCCTCGGCGGGAGGGCCACCCGGGAGCTGTTTTTT.

V is TRBV9 and J is TRBJ2-5, with D unresolved. Deletions cut 0 bases from V and 1 base from J, with 7 bases between. Germline CDR1 and CDR2: SGDLS and YYNGEE. This CDR3 comprises 14 residues. The CDR3 region has the DNA TGTGCCAGCAGCGTAGAACCGACCCAAGAGACCCAGTACTTC. This encodes CASSVEPTQETQYF.

The V gene is TRBV28, the J gene TRBJ1-1, with D perhaps matching TRBD1 (5 bases). Trimming removed 6 bases at V and 4 bases at J, with 21 bases between. Germline CDR1 MDHEN, CDR2 SYDVKM. This CDR3 is built from 16 residues. CDR3 loop: CASRPRDGTGSTEAFF. The CDR3 DNA is TGTGCCAGCAGACCCCGGGACGGGACCGGGTCCACTGAAGCTTTCTTT.

This sequence joins TRBV6-1 and TRBJ2-3, with 7 bases identical to TRBD2. This CDR3 spans 16 amino acids. V lost 0 bases to trimming and J lost 5 bases; unmatched junction nucleotides: 8. In germline, CDR1 is MNHNS, CDR2 SASEGT. The DNA for the CDR3 is TGTGCCAGCAGTGAAGCGGGAGGGAGATATCGAGATACGCAGTATTTT. Its protein product is CASSEAGGRYRDTQYF.

For this clone: Other DNA sequences in the sample encode the same CDR3. The V and J genes are TRBV7-2 and TRBJ2-7; D is unclear. The CDR3 contains 13 residues. V was cut by 1 base and J by 4 bases, with 8 bases left in between. Germline V gene lookup returns CDR1 SGHTA and CDR2 FQGNSA. The CDR3, as DNA: TGTGCCAGCAGCTTAGTACGCAATTACGAGCAGTACTTC. This encodes CASSLVRNYEQYF.

The chain links TRBV2 to TRBJ1-2; D gene ambiguous. CDR1 and CDR2 from the germline V gene are SNHLY and FYNNEI. The V end was cut by 5 bases, the J end by 8 bases, with 9 bases between. The length of the CDR3 is 11 residues. The CDR3 coding sequence is TGTGCCAGCAGTCCTCAGTCCGGCTACACCTTC. Translating it yields CASSPQSGYTF.

The V gene is TRBV19, the J gene TRBJ2-3, with 11 bases matching TRBD2. Trimming removed 6 bases from V and 4 bases from J; junction bases left unmatched: 9. The germline gives CDR1 LNHDA, CDR2 SQIVND (reference sequence). This CDR3 is built from 16 residues. As DNA, the CDR3 is TGTGCCAGTAGCCAAACTAGCGGGAGAGGTGCAGATACGCAGTATTTT. Amino acid sequence: CASSQTSGRGADTQYF.

As to this clone: At the DNA level, this CDR3 is encoded by other sequences in the same sample as well. The chain combines TRBV15 with TRBJ1-2; D remains ambiguous. Trimming removed 4 bases at V and 8 bases at J, with 14 bases between. CDR1 is LNHNV, CDR2 YYDKDF, per germline (reference sequence). This CDR3 has 13 amino acids. CDR3 residues: CATSTPGGRGYTF. The DNA of the CDR3 is TGTGCCACCAGCACCCCAGGTGGAAGAGGCTACACCTTC.

The chain uses TRBV15 and TRBJ2-7; tentative D call: TRBD1 (6 bases). CDR1 is LNHNV and CDR2 is YYDKDF in the germline V gene (reference sequence). V was clipped by 4 bases and J by 3 bases, with 16 bases between them. CDR3 length equals 15 residues. The CDR3 nucleotides are TGTGCCACCAGCACGGACAGCTTTACTGTCTACGAGCAGTACTTC. Translated: CATSTDSFTVYEQYF.

This clone has just one count. This chain joins TRBV6-5 and TRBJ2-5; D may be TRBD1 (5 bases). With 0 bases removed from V and 3 bases from J, the gap between germline ends came to 8 bases. Germline V gene sequence: CDR1 MNHEY, CDR2 SVGAGI. The CDR3 is made up of 14 amino acids. The CDR3 loop reads CASSYSPREETQYF. The CDR3 DNA is TGTGCCAGCAGTTACTCGCCCAGGGAAGAGACCCAGTACTTC.

The chain links TRBV9 to TRBJ1-2; 7 nucleotides align to TRBD1. Germline CDR1 and CDR2: SGDLS and YYNGEE. V gave up 4 bases and J gave up 3 bases; unmatched junction bases: 12. This CDR3 contains 16 residues. CDR3 amino acids: CASSSPWEGAYYGYTF. CDR3 DNA: TGTGCCAGCAGCTCTCCCTGGGAGGGGGCTTACTATGGCTACACCTTC.

The chain couples TRBV28 to TRBJ1-1, with D maybe TRBD1 (5 bases). V was cut by 7 bases and J by 5 bases, with 14 bases left in between. The CDR3 extends over 13 amino acids. Per germline, CDR1 MDHEN and CDR2 SYDVKM. The CDR3 sequence is CASTDGGRTEAFF. The CDR3 nucleotides are TGTGCCAGCACCGATGGGGGGAGGACTGAAGCTTTCTTT. Full variable domain (missing parts from reference TRBV28 and TRBJ1-1): DVKVTQSSRYLVKRTGEKVFLECVQDMDHENMFWYRQDPGLGLRLIYFSYDVKMKEKGDIPEGYSVSREKKERFSLILESASTNQTSMYLCASTDGGRTEAFFGQGTRLTVV.

The V and J genes are TRBV7-9 and TRBJ1-3; D is unresolved. Deletions cut 4 bases from V and 0 bases from J, with 16 bases between. The CDR3 consists of 17 residues. The germline V gene encodes CDR1 SEHNR and CDR2 FQNEAQ (reference sequence). This CDR3 is CASSSLDGPNSGNTIYF. As DNA, the CDR3 is TGTGCCAGCAGCTCCCTGGACGGACCGAACTCTGGAAACACCATATATTTT.

This chain connects TRBV28 to TRBJ2-2; D unresolved. The V gene lost 6 bases and the J gene lost 7 bases, with 15 bases spanning the gap. Looked up from germline, CDR1 is MDHEN and CDR2 is SYDVKM. This CDR3 contains 14 residues. The CDR3 nucleotides are TGTGCCAGCAGACCCAGGAGAGACGGCGGGGAGCTGTTTTTT. Its protein product is CASRPRRDGGELFF.

Here the CDR3 reads CASTATGTGNSPLHF. In DNA form, the CDR3 reads TGTGCCAGCACCGCGACCGGGACAGGGAATTCACCCCTCCACTTT. The genes are TRBV6-5 and TRBJ1-6, with 9 bases fitting TRBD1. In germline, CDR1 is MNHEY, CDR2 SVGAGI. The CDR3 is 15 residues long. Trimming at V came to 7 bases and at J to 7 bases, leaving 8 bases not matched to a gene.

This rearrangement joins TRBV29-1 to TRBJ1-2; 10 bases are shared with TRBD1. The CDR3 is 16 residues long. The germline gives CDR1 SQVTM, CDR2 ANQGSEA. Trimming at V came to 6 bases and at J to 2 bases, leaving 12 bases not matched to a gene. CDR3 residues: CSVEYRDRGQNYGYTF. Here the CDR3 DNA reads TGCAGCGTCGAATACCGGGACAGGGGACAGAACTATGGCTACACCTTC.

Concerning this clone: Different DNA sequences within this sample yield the same CDR3. The V and J genes are TRBV7-9 and TRBJ2-3; the D call may be TRBD1 or TRBD2 (5 bases each). Trimming pared 1 base from V and 6 bases from J, leaving 8 bases between. This CDR3 has 13 amino acids. Germline V gene data show CDR1 as SEHNR and CDR2 as FQNEAQ (reference sequence). CDR3 nucleotides: TGTGCCAGCAGCTTAGTCGAGGGGGATACGCAGTATTTT. Protein product: CASSLVEGDTQYF.

DNA of the CDR3: TGCGCCAGCAGCCAGACTAAAGCGGGACTATATTTT. Translation gives CASSQTKAGLYF. The V gene is TRBV4-3, the J gene TRBJ2-3, with 7 bases aligning to TRBD2. The ends lost 3 bases at V and 15 bases at J; junction bases unmatched: 9. The CDR3 runs 12 residues. CDR1 LGHNA and CDR2 YSLEER come from the germline V gene.

This chain joins TRBV4-1 and TRBJ2-5; possible D gene TRBD2, 7 bases. CDR1 is MGHRA and CDR2 is YSYEKL in the germline V gene. The germline V and J ends were trimmed by 8 bases and 0 bases, with 10 bases remaining between them. CDR3 length equals 13 residues. The CDR3 protein is CASGRGYQETQYF. CDR3 nucleotides: TGCGCCAGCGGGAGGGGGTACCAAGAGACCCAGTACTTC.

The chain recombines TRBV27 with TRBJ1-4, with 8 bases lining up with TRBD1. The germline gives CDR1 MNHEY, CDR2 SMNVEV (reference sequence). V trimming: 8 bases; J trimming: 6 bases; junction bases outside the gene matches: 14. The CDR3 runs 16 residues. CDR3 sequence reads: CASQTSTGGRHEKLFF. Here the CDR3 DNA reads TGTGCCAGCCAAACTTCCACAGGGGGGAGGCATGAAAAACTGTTTTTT.